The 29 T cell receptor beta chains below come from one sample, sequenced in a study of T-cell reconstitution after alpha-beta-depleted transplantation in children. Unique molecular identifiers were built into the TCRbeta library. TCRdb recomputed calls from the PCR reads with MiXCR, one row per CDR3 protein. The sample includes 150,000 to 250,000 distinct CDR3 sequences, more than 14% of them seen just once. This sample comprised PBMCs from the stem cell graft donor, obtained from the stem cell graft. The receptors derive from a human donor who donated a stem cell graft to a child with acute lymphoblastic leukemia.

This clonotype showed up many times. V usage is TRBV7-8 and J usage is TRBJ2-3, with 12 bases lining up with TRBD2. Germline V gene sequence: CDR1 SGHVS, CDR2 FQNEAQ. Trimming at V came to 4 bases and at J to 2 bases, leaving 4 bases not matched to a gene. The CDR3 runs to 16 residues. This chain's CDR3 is CASSSRTSGTTDTQYF. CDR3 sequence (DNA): TGTGCCAGCAGCTCCCGGACTAGCGGGACCACAGATACGCAGTATTTT.

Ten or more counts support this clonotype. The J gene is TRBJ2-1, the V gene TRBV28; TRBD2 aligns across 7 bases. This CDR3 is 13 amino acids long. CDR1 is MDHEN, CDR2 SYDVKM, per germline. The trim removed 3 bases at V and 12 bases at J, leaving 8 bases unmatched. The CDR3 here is CASSFSSGRWQFF. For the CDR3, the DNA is TGTGCCAGCAGTTTCTCTAGCGGCCGCTGGCAGTTCTTC.

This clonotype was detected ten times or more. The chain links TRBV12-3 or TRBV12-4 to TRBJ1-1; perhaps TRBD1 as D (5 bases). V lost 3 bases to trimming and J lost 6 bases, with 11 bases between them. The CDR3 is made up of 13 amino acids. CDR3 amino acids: CASSLRRGAEAFF. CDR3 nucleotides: TGTGCCAGCAGTTTGCGGAGGGGCGCTGAAGCTTTCTTT.

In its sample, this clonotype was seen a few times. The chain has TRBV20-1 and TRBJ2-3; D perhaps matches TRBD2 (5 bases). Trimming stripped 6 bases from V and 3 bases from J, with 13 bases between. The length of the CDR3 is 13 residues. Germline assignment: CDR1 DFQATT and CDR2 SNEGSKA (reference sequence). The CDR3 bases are TGCAGTGCCCCGTCGGGATTGACAGATACGCAGTATTTT. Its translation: CSAPSGLTDTQYF.

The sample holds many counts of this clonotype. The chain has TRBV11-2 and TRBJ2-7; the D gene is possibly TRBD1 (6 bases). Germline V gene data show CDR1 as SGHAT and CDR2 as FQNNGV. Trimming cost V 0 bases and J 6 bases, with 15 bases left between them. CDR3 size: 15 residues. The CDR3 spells CASSLEPGTKGEQYF. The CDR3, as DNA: TGTGCCAGCAGCTTAGAGCCAGGGACAAAAGGCGAGCAGTACTTC.

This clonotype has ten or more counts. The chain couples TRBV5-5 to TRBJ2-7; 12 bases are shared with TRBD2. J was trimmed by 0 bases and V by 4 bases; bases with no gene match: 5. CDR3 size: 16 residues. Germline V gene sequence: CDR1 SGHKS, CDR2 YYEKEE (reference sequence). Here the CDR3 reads CASSLGLAGPSYEQYF. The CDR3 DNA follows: TGTGCCAGCAGCCTCGGACTAGCGGGGCCCTCCTACGAGCAGTACTTC.

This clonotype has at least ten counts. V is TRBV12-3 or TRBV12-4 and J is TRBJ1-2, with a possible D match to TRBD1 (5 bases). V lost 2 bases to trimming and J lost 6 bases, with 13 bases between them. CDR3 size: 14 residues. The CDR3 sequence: CASSLSRGKDGYTF. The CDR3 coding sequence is TGTGCCAGCAGTTTATCGAGGGGAAAGGATGGCTACACCTTC.

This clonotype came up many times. CDR3 in amino acids: CASSLAVNTGELFF. The CDR3 DNA reads as TGTGCCAGCAGCTTAGCCGTAAACACCGGGGAGCTGTTTTTT. The gene calls are TRBV7-7 and TRBJ2-2, with D unresolved. The germline CDR1 and CDR2 sequences are SSHAT and FNYEAQ (reference sequence). The CDR3 has 14 amino acids. V lost 0 bases and J lost 2, with 4 bases in between.

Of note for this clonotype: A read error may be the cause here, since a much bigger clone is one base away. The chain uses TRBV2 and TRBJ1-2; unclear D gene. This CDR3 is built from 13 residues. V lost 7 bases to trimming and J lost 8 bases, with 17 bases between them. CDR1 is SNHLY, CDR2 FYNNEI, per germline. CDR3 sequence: CASKVKGLWGYTF. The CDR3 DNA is TGTGCCAGCAAAGTAAAAGGGCTTTGGGGCTACACCTTC.

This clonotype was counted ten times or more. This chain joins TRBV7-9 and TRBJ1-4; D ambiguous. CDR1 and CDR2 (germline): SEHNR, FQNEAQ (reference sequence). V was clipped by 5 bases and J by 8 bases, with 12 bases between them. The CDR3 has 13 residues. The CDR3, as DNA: TGTGCCAGCAGCCCCGACGTTGGCGAAAAACTGTTTTTT. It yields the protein CASSPDVGEKLFF.

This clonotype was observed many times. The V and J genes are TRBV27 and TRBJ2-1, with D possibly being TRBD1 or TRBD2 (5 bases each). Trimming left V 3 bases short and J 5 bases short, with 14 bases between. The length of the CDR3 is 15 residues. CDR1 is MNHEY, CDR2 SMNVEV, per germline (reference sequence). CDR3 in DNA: TGTGCCAGCAGTTTCGGGGCCAGCGTGAACAATGAGCAGTTCTTC. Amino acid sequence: CASSFGASVNNEQFF.

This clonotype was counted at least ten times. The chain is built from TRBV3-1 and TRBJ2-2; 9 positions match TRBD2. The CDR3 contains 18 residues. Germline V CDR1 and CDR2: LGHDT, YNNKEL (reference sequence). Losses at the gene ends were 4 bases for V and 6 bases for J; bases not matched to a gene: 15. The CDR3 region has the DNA TGTGCCAGCAGCCGGGGGATAGCGGGAGTAATCAGTGCCGGGGAGCTGTTTTTT. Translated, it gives CASSRGIAGVISAGELFF.

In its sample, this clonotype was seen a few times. The CDR3 DNA reads as TGCAGCGTTGAGATCGGGGGAGGAGAGACCCAGTACTTC. This codes for CSVEIGGGETQYF. The chain carries TRBV29-1 and TRBJ2-5, with D perhaps matching TRBD2 (6 bases). Germline CDR1 SQVTM, CDR2 ANQGSEA. The CDR3 has 13 amino acids. V gave up 3 bases and J gave up 4 bases, with 12 bases separating them.

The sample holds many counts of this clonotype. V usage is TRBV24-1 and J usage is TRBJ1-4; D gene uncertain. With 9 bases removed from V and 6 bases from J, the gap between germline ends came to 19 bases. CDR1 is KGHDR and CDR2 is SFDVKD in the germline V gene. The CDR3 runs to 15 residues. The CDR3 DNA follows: TGTGCCACCTCCCAGAACGGAGGTCCGGATGAAAAACTGTTTTTT. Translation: CATSQNGGPDEKLFF.

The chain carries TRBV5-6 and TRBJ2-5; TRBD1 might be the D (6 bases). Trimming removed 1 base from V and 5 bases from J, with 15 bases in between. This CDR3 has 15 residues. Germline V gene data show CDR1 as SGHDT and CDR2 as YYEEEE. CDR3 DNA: TGTGCCAGCAGCTTGCGGACAGCACACAACGAGACCCAGTACTTC. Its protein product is CASSLRTAHNETQYF.

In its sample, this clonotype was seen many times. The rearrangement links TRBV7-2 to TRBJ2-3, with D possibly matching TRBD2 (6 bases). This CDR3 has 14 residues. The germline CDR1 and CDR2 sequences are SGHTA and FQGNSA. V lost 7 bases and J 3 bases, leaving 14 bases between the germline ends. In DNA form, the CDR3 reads TGTGCCAGCAACCCGCGGGGCACTACAGATACGCAGTATTTT. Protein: CASNPRGTTDTQYF.

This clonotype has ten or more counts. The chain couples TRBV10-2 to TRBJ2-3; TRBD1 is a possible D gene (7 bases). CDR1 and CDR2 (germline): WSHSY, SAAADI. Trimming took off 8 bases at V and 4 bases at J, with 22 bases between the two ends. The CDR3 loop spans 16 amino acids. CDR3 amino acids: CASRLDGGTDADTQYF. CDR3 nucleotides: TGCGCCAGCCGCCTCGACGGCGGGACAGACGCAGATACGCAGTATTTT.

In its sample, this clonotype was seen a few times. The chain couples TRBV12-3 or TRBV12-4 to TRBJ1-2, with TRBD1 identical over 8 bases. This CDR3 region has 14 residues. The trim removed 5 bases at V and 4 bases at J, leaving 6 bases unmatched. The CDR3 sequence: CASSPGQGSYGYTF. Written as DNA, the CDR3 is TGTGCCAGCAGTCCAGGACAGGGTTCCTATGGCTACACCTTC.

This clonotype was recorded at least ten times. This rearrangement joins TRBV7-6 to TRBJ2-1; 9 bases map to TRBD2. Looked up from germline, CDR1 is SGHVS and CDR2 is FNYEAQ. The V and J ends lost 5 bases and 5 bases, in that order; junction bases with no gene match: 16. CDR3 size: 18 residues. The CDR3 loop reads CASSPGRLAGKGNNEQFF. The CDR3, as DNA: TGTGCCAGCAGCCCTGGTAGGCTAGCGGGAAAGGGGAACAATGAGCAGTTCTTC.

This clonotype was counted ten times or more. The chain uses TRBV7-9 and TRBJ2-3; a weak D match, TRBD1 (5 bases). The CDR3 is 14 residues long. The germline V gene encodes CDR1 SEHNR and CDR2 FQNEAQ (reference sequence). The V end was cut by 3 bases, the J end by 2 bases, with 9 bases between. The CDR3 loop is CASSLRQNTDTQYF. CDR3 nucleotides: TGTGCCAGCAGCTTGAGACAGAACACAGATACGCAGTATTTT.

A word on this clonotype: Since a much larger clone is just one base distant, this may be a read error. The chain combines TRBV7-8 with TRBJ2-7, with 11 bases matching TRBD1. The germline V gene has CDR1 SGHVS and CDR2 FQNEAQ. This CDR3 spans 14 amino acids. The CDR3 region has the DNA TGTTCCAGCAGCCAGGACAGGGGGCTCAACGAGCAGTACTTC. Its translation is CSSSQDRGLNEQYF.

The CDR3 here is CASSFPQGRDTEAFF. The CDR3, as DNA: TGTGCCAGCAGTTTCCCTCAGGGCAGGGACACTGAAGCTTTCTTT. The chain is built from TRBV12-3 or TRBV12-4 and TRBJ1-1; TRBD1 might be the D (5 bases). Trimming shortened V by 3 bases and J by 3 bases, and 14 bases separated the two germline ends. The CDR3 is 15 amino acids.

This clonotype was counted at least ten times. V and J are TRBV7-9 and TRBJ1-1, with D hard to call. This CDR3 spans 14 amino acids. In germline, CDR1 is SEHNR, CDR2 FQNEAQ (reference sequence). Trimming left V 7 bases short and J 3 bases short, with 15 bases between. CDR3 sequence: CASNGRARDTEAFF. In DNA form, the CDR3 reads TGTGCCAGCAATGGAAGGGCGCGGGACACTGAAGCTTTCTTT.

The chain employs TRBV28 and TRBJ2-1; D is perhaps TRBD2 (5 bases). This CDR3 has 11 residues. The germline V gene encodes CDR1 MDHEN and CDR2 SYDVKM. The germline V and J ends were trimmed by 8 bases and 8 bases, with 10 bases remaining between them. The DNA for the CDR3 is TGTGCCAGCCTAAGCGGCGATGAGCAGTTCTTC. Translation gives CASLSGDEQFF. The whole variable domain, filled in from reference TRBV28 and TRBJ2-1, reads DVKVTQSSRYLVKRTGEKVFLECVQDMDHENMFWYRQDPGLGLRLIYFSYDVKMKEKGDIPEGYSVSREKKERFSLILESASTNQTSMYLCASLSGDEQFFGPGTRLTVL.

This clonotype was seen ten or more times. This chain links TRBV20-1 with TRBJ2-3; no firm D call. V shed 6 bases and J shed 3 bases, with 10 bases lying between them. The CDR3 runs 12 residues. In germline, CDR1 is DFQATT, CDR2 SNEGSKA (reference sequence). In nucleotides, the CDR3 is TGCAGTGCCCGGACCCAAACAGATACGCAGTATTTT. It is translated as CSARTQTDTQYF.

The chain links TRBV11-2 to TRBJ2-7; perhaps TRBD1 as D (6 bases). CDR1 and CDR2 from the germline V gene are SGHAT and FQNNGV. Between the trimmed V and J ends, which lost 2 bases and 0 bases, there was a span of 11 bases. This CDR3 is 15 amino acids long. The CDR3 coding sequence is TGTGCCAGCAGCTTATGGCAGGGGAGCTCCTACGAGCAGTACTTC. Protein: CASSLWQGSSYEQYF.

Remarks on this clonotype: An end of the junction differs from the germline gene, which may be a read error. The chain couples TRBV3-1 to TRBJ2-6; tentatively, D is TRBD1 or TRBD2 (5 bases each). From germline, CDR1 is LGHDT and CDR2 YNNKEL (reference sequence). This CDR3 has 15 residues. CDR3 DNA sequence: TGTGCCAGCAGCCCACCTTCTTCCGGGGCCAACGGCCTGACTTTC. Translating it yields CASSPPSSGANGLTF.

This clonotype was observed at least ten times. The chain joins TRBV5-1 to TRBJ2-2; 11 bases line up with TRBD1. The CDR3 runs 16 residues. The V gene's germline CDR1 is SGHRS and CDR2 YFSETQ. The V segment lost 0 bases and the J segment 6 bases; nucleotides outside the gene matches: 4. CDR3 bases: TGCGCCAGCAGCTTGGCTCGGGACAGGGGGGCCGGGGAGCTGTTTTTT. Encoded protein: CASSLARDRGAGELFF.

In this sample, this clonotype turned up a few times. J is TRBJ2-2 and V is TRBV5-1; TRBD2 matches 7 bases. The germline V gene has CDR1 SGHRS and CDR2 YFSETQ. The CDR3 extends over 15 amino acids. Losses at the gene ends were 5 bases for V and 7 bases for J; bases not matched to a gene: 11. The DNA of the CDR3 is TGCGCCAGCAGACTAGCGCGAAATGGTGGCGGGGAGCTGTTTTTT. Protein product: CASRLARNGGGELFF.